This TCR beta chain was captured in a study of T cells expressing NK-cell markers. Study-wide context: Sorted CD3+CD56+NKG2C+, CD3+CD56+NKG2C- and CD3+CD56-NKG2C+ T-cell subsets were beta-chain profiled. Study findings and constraints: Whether expanded NKG2C+ T cell clones were HCMV-specific remained unclear. About six donors showed dominant NKG2C+ clonotypes comprising roughly 1.0-7.0% of their CD8+ T cells. These same clonotypes (in a handful of donors) also led the CD3+CD56-NKG2C+ fraction.

TCRdb re-called the 5' RACE reads and gives one entry per CDR3 protein, without DNA. The repertoire shows 350,000 to 500,000 distinct CDR3 sequences; the top ten hold approximately 7%. Germline CDR1 reads DFQATT; CDR2 reads SNEGSKA (reference sequence). The CDR3 extends over 15 amino acids. Comments on this clonotype: What it binds is unknown.

The chain joins TRBV20-1 to TRBJ2-1; TCRdb designates TRBD1, a call that cannot be tested without DNA. The TCR originated in a woman aged 18 to 75 in good health. The sequenced sample consisted of blood T cells: a sorted CD56 or NKG2C T cell subset, CD4+ or CD8+ T cells, or bulk PBMC T cells (not recorded which). CDR3 sequence: CSARGDHSSYNEQFF.